This T cell receptor beta chain stems from a study of molecular identifiers for immune sequencing clone quantification (dated by TCRdb to the late 2010s). Regarding the research as a whole: For a replicate experiment, RNA from approximately 20,000 or 100,000 naive CD8 T cells was divided into five aliquots, of which four were sequenced. This methods study benchmarked molecular-identifier clustering-based TCR repertoire sequencing (MIDCIRS) and TCR RNA copy counting, using CD8 T cells to do so. General study outcomes and caveats: Modeling gave 3 to 3.5 recovered TCR RNA copies per cell versus 8 to 10 by digital PCR, implying around 33% capture efficiency. Without barcode sub-clustering, chimeric consensus sequences inflated TCR diversity; chimeras reached as high as 47%. The sizes of highly expanded clones could end up underestimated when identical TCR molecules share a barcode. Spiked-in Jurkat TCR RNA (approximately 10 copies' worth), which is not part of the donor repertoire, was contained in the naive libraries. In CMV-specific effector cells, clones with more than 20 RNA copies contained over 99% of molecules, whereas in naive cells such clones contained under 1% of molecules. A single cell's worth of spiked-in Jurkat TCR RNA was reported detectable even among 900,000 to 1,000,000 naive CD8 T cells.

Remarks on this clonotype: There is no known antigen for this receptor. Base quality data are lacking; no much larger clone is found one base away.

Library method: PCR. Sequencing was carried out with a NextSeq 500. Preparation of bulk TCR libraries followed a previously described approach, with the TCR primers listed in Table S5. Purification of total RNA was performed with the Qiagen AllPrep DNA/RNA kit. Before analysis, reads from multiple sequencing runs of the same library were pooled. On the authors' methods: Reads were retained only if an exact TCR constant sequence was present, and the retained reads were trimmed to 150 nt and grouped according to their 12-nt molecular barcodes. Reads within each barcode group were sub-clustered using a 15% Levenshtein threshold, and quality-weighted consensus sequences were constructed for each RNA molecule. Non-functional sequences were discarded, and so were lower-count sequences lying one edit away from another sequence. Based on fitting two negative binomial distributions, any barcode sub-cluster with under 20% of the maximum read count was discarded. TCRdb reworked the public reads: Q25 trimming with fastp, MiXCR clone assembly, productive beta chains retained. Rows with one shared CDR3 protein collapse into an entry with the most common genes and DNA. The V and J calls follow TCRdb's processing rather than the paper's. The sample yields nearly 55,000 distinct CDR3 sequences; 36% were counted once. The ten largest clones take up roughly 3.8% of the sample.

The CDR3 sequence holds 15 residues, the cysteine and phenylalanine included. The retained sequence is limited to the CDR3, 45 bases, with the frame set at the first base. Reading the germline V gene gives CDR1 LGHNA and CDR2 YSLEER. The germline V end is reduced by 0 bases and the J end by 5 bases; junction bases left unmatched: 7. Libraries of naive CD8 T cells were built from about 19,000 to 1,100,000 sorted cells, with 10%, 30% or 50% of the purified RNA used. On a BD FACSAria II, naive CD8 T cells were FACS-sorted as CD8+CD4-CCR7+CD45RA+ and collected into RLT Plus buffer. To test detection sensitivity, Jurkat RNA equal to around nine TCR copies was added to samples of about 19,000-1,100,000 naive CD8 T cells. Enrichment of CD8 T cells was performed with RosetteSep CD8+ T Cell Enrichment Cocktail and Ficoll-Paque, after which ACK red cell lysis was carried out.

Sequencing was performed on naive CD8+ T cells from blood, with Jurkat cell RNA spiked in. The sample's cell subset or site label, decoded: FACS-sorted CD8+CD4-CCR7+CD45RA+ naive T cells. This TCR was sampled from a human donor in good health. Some libraries in this study had Jurkat cell RNA spiked in. The chain is assembled from TRBV4-3 and TRBJ2-7, with TRBD2 matching 7 junction bases. This receptor has the CDR3 CASSQEPSGHNEQYF. At the DNA level, the sequence is TGCGCCAGCAGCCAAGAACCTAGCGGACACAACGAGCAGTACTTC.